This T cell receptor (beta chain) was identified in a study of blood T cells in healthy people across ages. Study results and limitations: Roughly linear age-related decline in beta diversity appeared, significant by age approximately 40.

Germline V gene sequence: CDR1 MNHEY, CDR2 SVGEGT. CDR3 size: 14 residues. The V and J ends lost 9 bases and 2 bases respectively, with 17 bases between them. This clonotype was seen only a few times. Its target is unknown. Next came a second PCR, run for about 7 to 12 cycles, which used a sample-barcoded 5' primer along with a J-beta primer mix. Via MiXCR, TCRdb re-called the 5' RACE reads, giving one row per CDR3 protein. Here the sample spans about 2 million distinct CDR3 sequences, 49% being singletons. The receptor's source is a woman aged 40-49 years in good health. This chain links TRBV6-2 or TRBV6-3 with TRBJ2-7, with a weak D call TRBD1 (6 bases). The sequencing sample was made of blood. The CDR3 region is CASRQRTVTYEQYF. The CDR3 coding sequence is TGTGCCAGTCGACAACGGACAGTGACCTACGAGCAGTACTTC.